Below, one TCR beta chain is given with its context. The protocol was immunoSEQ multiplex PCR, while the TCRdb copy is restricted to in-frame clones and leaves out a portion. This sample has under 350,000 clones, with 85% to 90% found just once. The sample belongs to a study of blood T cell repertoires in COVID-19. Germline V lookup: CDR1 SGHNT, CDR2 YYREEE (reference sequence). CDR3 length equals 15 residues. V was cut by 4 bases and J by 7 bases, with 21 bases left in between. Sequences were obtained from peripheral blood. This TCR was sampled from a man aged 35 to 55 with acute or convalescent COVID-19. V is TRBV5-4 and J is TRBJ2-7; D is undetermined. In DNA, the CDR3 is TGTGCCAGCAGCCCTGGCGCTGGGCAGAGTCGGGAGCAGTACTTC. It codes for CASSPGAGQSREQYF.